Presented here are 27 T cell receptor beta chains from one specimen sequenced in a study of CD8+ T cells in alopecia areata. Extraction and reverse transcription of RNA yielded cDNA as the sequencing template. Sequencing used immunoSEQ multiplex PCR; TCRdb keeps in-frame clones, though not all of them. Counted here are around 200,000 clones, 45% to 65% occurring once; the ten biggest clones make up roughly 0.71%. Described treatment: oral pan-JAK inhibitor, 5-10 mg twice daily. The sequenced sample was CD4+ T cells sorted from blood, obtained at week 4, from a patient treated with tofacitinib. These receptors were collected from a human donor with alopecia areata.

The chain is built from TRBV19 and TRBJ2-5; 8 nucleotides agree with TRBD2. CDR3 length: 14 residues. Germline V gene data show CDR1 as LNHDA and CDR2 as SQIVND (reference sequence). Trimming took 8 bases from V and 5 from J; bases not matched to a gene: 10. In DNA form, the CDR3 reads TGTGCCAGTTGCCCGGGAGGGCTCTCGGAGACCCAGTACTTC. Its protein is CASCPGGLSETQYF.

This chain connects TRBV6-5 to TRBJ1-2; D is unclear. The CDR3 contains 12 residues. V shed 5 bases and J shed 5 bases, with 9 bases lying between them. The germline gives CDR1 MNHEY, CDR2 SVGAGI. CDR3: CASSESRYGYTF. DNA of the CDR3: TGTGCCAGCAGTGAATCCCGTTATGGCTACACCTTC.

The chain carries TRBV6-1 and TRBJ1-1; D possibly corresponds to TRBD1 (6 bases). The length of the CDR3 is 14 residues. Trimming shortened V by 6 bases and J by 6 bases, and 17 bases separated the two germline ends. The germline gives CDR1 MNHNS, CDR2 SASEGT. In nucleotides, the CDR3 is TGTGCCAGCAGCAACCGTCACAGGGCGGCTGAAGCTTTCTTT. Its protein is CASSNRHRAAEAFF.

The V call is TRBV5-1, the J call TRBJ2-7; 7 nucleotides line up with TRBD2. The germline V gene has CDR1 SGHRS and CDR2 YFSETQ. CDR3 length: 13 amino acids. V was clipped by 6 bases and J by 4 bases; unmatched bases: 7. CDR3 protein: CASMGGNEYEQYF. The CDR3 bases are TGCGCCAGCATGGGGGGGAACGAATACGAGCAGTACTTC.

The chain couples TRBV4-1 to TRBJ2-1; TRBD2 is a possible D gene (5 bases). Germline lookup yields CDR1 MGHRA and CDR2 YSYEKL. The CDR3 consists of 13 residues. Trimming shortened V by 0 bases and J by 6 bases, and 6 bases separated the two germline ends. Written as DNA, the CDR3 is TGCGCCAGCAGCCAAGACGGGGTCAATGAGCAGTTCTTC. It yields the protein CASSQDGVNEQFF.

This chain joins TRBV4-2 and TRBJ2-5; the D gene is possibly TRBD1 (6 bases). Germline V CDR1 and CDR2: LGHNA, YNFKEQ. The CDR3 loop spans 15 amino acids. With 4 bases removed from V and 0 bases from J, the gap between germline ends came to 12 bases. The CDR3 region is CASSRIQGDQETQYF. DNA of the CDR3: TGTGCCAGCAGCCGAATACAGGGTGACCAAGAGACCCAGTACTTC.

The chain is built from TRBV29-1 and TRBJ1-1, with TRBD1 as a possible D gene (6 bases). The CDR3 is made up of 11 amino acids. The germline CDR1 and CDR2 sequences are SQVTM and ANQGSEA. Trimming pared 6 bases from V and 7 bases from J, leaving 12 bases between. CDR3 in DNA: TGCAGCGTAGTCGGACAGTTTGAAGCTTTCTTT. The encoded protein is CSVVGQFEAFF.

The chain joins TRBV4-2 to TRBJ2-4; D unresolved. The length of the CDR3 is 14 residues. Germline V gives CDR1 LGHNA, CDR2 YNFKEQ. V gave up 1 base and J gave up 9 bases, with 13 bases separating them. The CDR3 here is CASSQGPAAPIQYF. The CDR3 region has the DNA TGTGCCAGCAGCCAAGGGCCAGCAGCCCCCATTCAGTACTTC.

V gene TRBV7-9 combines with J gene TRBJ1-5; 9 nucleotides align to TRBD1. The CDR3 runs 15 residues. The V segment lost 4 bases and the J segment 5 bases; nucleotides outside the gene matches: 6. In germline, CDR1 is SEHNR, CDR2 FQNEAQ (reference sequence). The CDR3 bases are TGTGCCAGCAGCTCACAGGGGGCGCGGTATCAGCCCCAGCATTTT. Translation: CASSSQGARYQPQHF.

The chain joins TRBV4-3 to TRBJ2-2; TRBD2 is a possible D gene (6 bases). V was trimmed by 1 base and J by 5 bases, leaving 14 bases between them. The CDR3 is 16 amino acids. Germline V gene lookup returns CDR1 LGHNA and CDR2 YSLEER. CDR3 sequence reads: CASSQGEAGRTGELFF. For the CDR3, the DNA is TGCGCCAGCAGCCAAGGGGAGGCGGGAAGGACCGGGGAGCTGTTTTTT.

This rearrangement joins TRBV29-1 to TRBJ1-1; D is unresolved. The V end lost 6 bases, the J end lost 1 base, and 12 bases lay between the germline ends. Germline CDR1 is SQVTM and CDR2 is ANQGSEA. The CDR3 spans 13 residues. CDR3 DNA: TGCAGCGTAAAATCGGAGGGGAACACTGAAGCTTTCTTT. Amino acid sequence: CSVKSEGNTEAFF.

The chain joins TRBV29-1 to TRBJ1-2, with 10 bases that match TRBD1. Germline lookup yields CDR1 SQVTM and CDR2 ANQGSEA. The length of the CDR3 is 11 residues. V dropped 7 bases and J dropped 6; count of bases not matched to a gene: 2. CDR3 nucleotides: TGCAGCGGAGGGACAGGGGATGGCTACACCTTC. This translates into CSGGTGDGYTF.

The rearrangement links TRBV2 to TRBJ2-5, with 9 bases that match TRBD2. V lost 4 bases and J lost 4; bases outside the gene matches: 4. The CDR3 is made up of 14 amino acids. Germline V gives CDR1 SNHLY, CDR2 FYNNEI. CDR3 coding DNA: TGTGCCAGCAGTGGGGGACTAGCCTTAGAGACCCAGTACTTC. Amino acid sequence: CASSGGLALETQYF.

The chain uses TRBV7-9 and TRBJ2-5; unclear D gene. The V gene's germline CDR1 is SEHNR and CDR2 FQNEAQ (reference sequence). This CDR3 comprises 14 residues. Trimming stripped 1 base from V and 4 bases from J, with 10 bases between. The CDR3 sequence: CASSLGLARETQYF. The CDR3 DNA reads TGTGCCAGCAGCTTAGGATTGGCGAGAGAGACCCAGTACTTC.

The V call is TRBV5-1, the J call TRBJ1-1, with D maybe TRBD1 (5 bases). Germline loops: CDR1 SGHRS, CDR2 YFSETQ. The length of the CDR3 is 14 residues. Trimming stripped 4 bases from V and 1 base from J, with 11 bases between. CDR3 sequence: CASSAQTANTEAFF. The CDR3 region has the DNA TGCGCCAGCAGCGCCCAGACAGCGAACACTGAAGCTTTCTTT.

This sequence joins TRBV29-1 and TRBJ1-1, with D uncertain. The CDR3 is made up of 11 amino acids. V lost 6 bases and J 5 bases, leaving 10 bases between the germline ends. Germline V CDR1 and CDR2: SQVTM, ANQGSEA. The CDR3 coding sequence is TGCAGCGTCACCCGGTCTACTGAAGCTTTCTTT. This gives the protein CSVTRSTEAFF. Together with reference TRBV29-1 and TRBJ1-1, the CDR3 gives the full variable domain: SAVISQKPSRDICQRGTSLTIQCQVDSQVTMMFWYRQQPGQSLTLIATANQGSEATYESGFVIDKFPISRPNLTFSTLTVSNMSPEDSSIYLCSVTRSTEAFFGQGTRLTVV.

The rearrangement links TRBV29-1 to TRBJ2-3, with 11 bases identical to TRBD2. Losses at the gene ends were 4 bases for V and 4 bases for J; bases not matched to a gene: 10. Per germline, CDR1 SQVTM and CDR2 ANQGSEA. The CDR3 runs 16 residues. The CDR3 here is CSVVRLAGRGADTQYF. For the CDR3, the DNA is TGCAGCGTTGTCCGACTAGCGGGGAGGGGAGCAGATACGCAGTATTTT.

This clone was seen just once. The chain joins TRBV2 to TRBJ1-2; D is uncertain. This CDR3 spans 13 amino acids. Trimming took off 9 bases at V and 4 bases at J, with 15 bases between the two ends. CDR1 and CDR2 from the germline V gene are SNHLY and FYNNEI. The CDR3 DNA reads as TGTGCCAGTAGGCCCGTCCCATCCTATGGCTACACCTTC. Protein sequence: CASRPVPSYGYTF. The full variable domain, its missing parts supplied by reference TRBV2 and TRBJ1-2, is EPEVTQTPSHQVTQMGQEVILRCVPISNHLYFYWYRQILGQKVEFLVSFYNNEISEKSEIFDDQFSVERPDGSNFTLKIRSTKLEDSAMYFCASRPVPSYGYTFGSGTRLTVV.

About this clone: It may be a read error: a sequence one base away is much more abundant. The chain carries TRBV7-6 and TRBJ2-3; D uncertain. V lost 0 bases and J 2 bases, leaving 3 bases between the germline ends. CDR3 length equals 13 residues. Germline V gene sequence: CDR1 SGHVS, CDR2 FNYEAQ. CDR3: CASSLASTDTQYF. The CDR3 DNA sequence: TGTGCCAGCAGCTTAGCCTCCACAGATACGCAGTATTTT.

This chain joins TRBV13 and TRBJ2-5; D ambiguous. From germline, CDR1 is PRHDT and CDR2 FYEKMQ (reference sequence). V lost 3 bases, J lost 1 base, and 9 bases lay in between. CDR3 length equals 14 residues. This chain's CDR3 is CASSFRESQETQYF. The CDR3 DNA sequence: TGTGCCAGCAGCTTCCGCGAGTCCCAAGAGACCCAGTACTTC.

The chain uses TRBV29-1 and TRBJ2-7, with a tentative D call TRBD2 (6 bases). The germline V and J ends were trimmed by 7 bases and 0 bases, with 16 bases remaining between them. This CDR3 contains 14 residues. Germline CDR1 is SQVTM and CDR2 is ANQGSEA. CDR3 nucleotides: TGCAGCGCGCTGGCGGGGTACTTCTCCTACGAGCAGTACTTC. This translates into CSALAGYFSYEQYF.

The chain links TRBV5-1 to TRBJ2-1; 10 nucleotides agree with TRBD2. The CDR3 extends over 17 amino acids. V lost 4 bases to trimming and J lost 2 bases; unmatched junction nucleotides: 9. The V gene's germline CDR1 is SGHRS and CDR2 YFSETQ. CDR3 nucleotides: TGCGCCAGCAGCCAGCCCCCCGGGACTAGCGCCTACAATGAGCAGTTCTTC. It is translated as CASSQPPGTSAYNEQFF.

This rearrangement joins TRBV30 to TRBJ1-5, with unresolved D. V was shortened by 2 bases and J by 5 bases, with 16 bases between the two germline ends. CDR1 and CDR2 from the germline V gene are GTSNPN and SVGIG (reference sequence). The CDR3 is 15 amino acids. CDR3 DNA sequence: TGTGCCTGGAGTCCACCGCGAGGATGGGATCAGCCCCAGCATTTT. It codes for CAWSPPRGWDQPQHF.

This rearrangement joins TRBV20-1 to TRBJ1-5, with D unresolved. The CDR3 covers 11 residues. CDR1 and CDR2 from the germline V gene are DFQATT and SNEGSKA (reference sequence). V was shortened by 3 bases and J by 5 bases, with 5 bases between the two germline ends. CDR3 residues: CSASGDQPQHF. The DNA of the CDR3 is TGCAGTGCTAGTGGAGATCAGCCCCAGCATTTT.

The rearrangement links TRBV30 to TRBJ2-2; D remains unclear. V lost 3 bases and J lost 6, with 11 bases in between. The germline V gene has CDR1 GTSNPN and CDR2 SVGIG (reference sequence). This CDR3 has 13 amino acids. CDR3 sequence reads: CAWSTTRPGELFF. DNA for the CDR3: TGTGCCTGGAGCACGACACGACCCGGGGAGCTGTTTTTT.

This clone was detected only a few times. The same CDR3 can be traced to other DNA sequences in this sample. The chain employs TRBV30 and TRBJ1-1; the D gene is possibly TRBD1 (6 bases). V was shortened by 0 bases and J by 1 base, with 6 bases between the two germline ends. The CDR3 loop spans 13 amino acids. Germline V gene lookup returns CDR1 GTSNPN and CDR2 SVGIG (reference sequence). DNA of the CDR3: TGTGCCTGGAGTGTCAGGGGGAACACTGAAGCTTTCTTT. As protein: CAWSVRGNTEAFF. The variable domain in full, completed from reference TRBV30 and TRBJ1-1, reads SQTIHQWPATLVQPVGSPLSLECTVEGTSNPNLYWYRQAAGRGLQLLFYSVGIGQISSEVPQNLSASRPQDRQFILSSKKLLLSDSGFYLCAWSVRGNTEAFFGQGTRLTVV.

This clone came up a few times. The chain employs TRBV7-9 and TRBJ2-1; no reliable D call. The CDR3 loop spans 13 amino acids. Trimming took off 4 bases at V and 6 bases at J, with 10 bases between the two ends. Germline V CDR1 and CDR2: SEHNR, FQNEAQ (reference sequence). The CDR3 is CASSSQMGNEQFF. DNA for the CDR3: TGTGCCAGCAGCTCCCAAATGGGCAATGAGCAGTTCTTC.